This is a list of T cell receptor beta chains from one sample in a study of early T cells in non-severe SARS-CoV-2 infection. TCRdb passed the 5' RACE reads through MiXCR, listing each CDR3 protein once. This sample yields tens of thousands of distinct CDR3 sequences, of which 9.5% to 15% are seen a single time; roughly 2.5% belongs to the top ten. The sample consisted of whole blood, taken at baseline. These receptor sequences come from an adult who was a healthcare worker with PCR-confirmed SARS-CoV-2 infection or an uninfected control (not recorded which). Each CDR3 is given without its conserved first and last residue. The order of the fields is V gene, J gene, CDR3 protein.

TRBV28,TRBJ1-5,ASTYGGRGPGRNQPQH
TRBV11-2,TRBJ2-7,ASSAGTGMTYEQY
TRBV4-3,TRBJ2-5,ASSQDPPGQGAETQY
TRBV4-1,TRBJ2-2,ASSLRGSEYTNTGELF
TRBV7-9,TRBJ1-5,ASSLERNQPQH
TRBV20-1,TRBJ1-4,SASHGPGAGNEKLF
TRBV11-2,TRBJ1-4,ASSLVGEKLF
TRBV5-1,TRBJ2-5,ASSEMIQGPETQY
TRBV6-2/TRBV6-3,TRBJ1-5,ASIPDGSNQPQH
TRBV5-5,TRBJ1-6,ASSSTTGGFSPLH
TRBV9,TRBJ1-1,ASSVGEGKMNTEAF
TRBV12-3/TRBV12-4,TRBJ2-7,ASTEGRGDEQY
TRBV5-1,TRBJ1-1,ASKEQGGIRTEAF
TRBV29-1,TRBJ2-7,SVGGDGREQY
TRBV6-4,TRBJ2-6,ASSPQGAPGANVLT
TRBV5-1,TRBJ2-2,ASSLQGGNTGELF
TRBV5-5,TRBJ1-4,ASSFLNEKLF
TRBV4-2,TRBJ1-2,ASSQVGGARGYT
TRBV20-1,TRBJ2-7,SARDPLAGTYEQY
TRBV7-7,TRBJ2-1,ASSPRDSRNNEQF
TRBV4-1,TRBJ2-3,ASKDPNRGQDTQY
TRBV6-6,TRBJ1-5,ASSYTGSVGNQPQH
TRBV7-6,TRBJ2-2,ASSLEATSGYNTGELF
TRBV20-1,TRBJ2-7,SARRQSVYEQY
TRBV27,TRBJ1-2,ASSLMGGSDYGYT
TRBV12-3/TRBV12-4,TRBJ1-1,ASRHQGNLRTEAF
TRBV21-1,TRBJ1-1,ASSKEVTGEKNTEAF
TRBV12-3/TRBV12-4,TRBJ1-1,ASRDRGSTEAF
TRBV14,TRBJ2-2,ASSRGTSGGPNTGELF
TRBV6-6,TRBJ2-2,ASSYVGELF
TRBV7-9,TRBJ2-4,ASSEPSLIDTAN
TRBV20-1,TRBJ1-2,SARDPLWTAGESNYGYT
TRBV11-2,TRBJ2-7,ASSLDVGTGEQY
TRBV2,TRBJ1-1,ASSLTQNPTEAF
TRBV6-5,TRBJ1-2,ASGGRGPAGTLTGYT
TRBV3-1,TRBJ2-7,ASSQEVAGGPYEQY
TRBV7-7,TRBJ2-1,ASSLGPGNNEQF
TRBV11-2,TRBJ1-1,ASSRQALMNTEAF
TRBV4-1,TRBJ2-7,ASSQVGGGDYEQY
TRBV18,TRBJ1-2,ASSPRGADYGYT
TRBV11-2,TRBJ2-5,ASGIPDREETQY
TRBV6-2/TRBV6-3,TRBJ1-1,ASRLAGGTEAF
TRBV20-1,TRBJ2-1,SARDLVGPSSYNEQF
TRBV11-2,TRBJ1-4,ASSLGLGPRNRGEKLF
TRBV7-9,TRBJ1-1,ASRMGHTEAF
TRBV5-1,TRBJ1-4,ASSNPSRTHATNEKLF
TRBV27,TRBJ1-1,ASSLKQGAGTEAF
TRBV3-1,TRBJ2-7,ASSPLPGQSPGEQY
TRBV27,TRBJ2-5,ASSFSGVQETQY
TRBV29-1,TRBJ1-2,SVFKTGLYGYT
TRBV7-9,TRBJ1-5,ASSLGVPTTPYNQPQH